Listed below are T cell receptor beta chains from one sample, sequenced in a study of cytotoxic CD8 clonotypes in ibrutinib-treated CLL. Produced via immunoSEQ multiplex PCR; TCRdb's table is partial and in-frame only. The sample lists around 70,000 clones, around two thirds seen once, with 5.7% in the top ten. The material sequenced was PBMCs, taken after 12 months of ibrutinib treatment. The source of these receptors is a human donor with chronic lymphocytic leukemia. Each CDR3 is given with its conserved first and last residue. The order of the fields is CDR3 length, J gene, clone size, V gene, D gene, CDR3 protein, CDR3 DNA. The D gene is left open where the match is weak. Expanded clones are given a class, and other clones once, few, many or no size at all.

16,TRBJ1-1,once,TRBV6-5,TRBD1,CASSYSDRGGWTEAFF,TGTGCCAGCAGTTACTCGGACAGGGGGGGGTGGACTGAAGCTTTCTTT
15,TRBJ1-6,once,TRBV7-6,TRBD1,CASSRTGGYSSPLHF,TGTGCCAGCAGCCGGACAGGGGGCTATTCTTCACCCCTCCACTTT
15,TRBJ1-6,NA,TRBV5-8,NA,CASSAYRALNSPLHF,TGTGCCAGCAGCGCCTACCGGGCCCTTAATTCACCCCTCCACTTT
13,TRBJ2-1,NA,TRBV11-2,TRBD2,CASTLGGGNEQFF,TGTGCCAGCACCTTAGGCGGGGGGAATGAGCAGTTCTTC
16,TRBJ1-1,NA,TRBV5-4,NA,CASSLGTGLSSTEAFF,TGTGCCAGCAGCTTGGGTACAGGCCTGTCTAGCACTGAAGCTTTCTTT
15,TRBJ1-5,NA,TRBV6-5,NA,CASSYSDSNNQPQHF,TGTGCCAGCAGTTACTCGGACAGTAACAATCAGCCCCAGCATTTT
15,TRBJ1-6,few,TRBV28,NA,CASSALHRTNSPLHF,TGTGCCAGCAGTGCCCTACACCGAACGAATTCACCCCTCCACTTT
16,TRBJ2-3,NA,TRBV9,TRBD2,CASSVASGGFTDTQYF,TGTGCCAGCAGCGTAGCCAGCGGGGGGTTCACAGATACGCAGTATTTT
15,TRBJ2-5,NA,TRBV6-5,TRBD1,CASSSWATGEETQYF,TGTGCCAGCAGTTCCTGGGCGACAGGGGAAGAGACCCAGTACTTC
14,TRBJ1-2,NA,TRBV5-8,TRBD1,CASSPPGQNYGYTF,TGTGCCAGCAGCCCTCCGGGACAGAACTATGGCTACACCTTC
17,TRBJ2-5,NA,TRBV27,TRBD2,CASSFTWTSGGQETQYF,TGTGCCAGCAGTTTTACCTGGACTAGCGGGGGCCAAGAGACCCAGTACTTC
17,TRBJ1-4,NA,TRBV5-1,TRBD1,CASSLAGTGATNEKLFF,TGCGCCAGCAGCTTGGCCGGGACAGGGGCAACTAATGAAAAACTGTTTTTT
14,TRBJ1-2,NA,TRBV15,NA,CATSTSSHNYGYTF,TGTGCCACCAGCACCTCCAGCCATAACTATGGCTACACCTTC
12,TRBJ2-7,once,TRBV25-1,NA,CASSEFGGEQYF,TGTGCCAGCAGTGAATTTGGGGGCGAGCAGTACTTC
15,TRBJ1-5,NA,TRBV7-9,NA,CASSPDGGENQPQHF,TGTGCCAGCAGTCCGGATGGGGGGGAAAATCAGCCCCAGCATTTT
16,TRBJ2-3,NA,TRBV5-4,NA,CASSLVNLAGTDTQYF,TGTGCCAGCAGCTTGGTTAACCTAGCTGGCACAGATACGCAGTATTTT
19,TRBJ2-7,NA,TRBV4-3,NA,CASSQDSGLFEGETYEQYF,TGCGCCAGCAGCCAAGACTCGGGGTTATTTGAGGGGGAGACCTACGAGCAGTACTTC
15,TRBJ2-7,NA,TRBV7-2,NA,CASRKNRDGTYEQYF,TGTGCCAGCAGAAAAAACCGGGACGGCACCTACGAGCAGTACTTC
12,TRBJ1-1,few,TRBV2,NA,CASSDFEVEAFF,TGTGCCAGCAGTGATTTCGAAGTTGAAGCTTTCTTT
12,TRBJ2-3,once,TRBV19,NA,CASSSGLALQYF,TGTGCCAGCTCATCGGGACTCGCTTTACAGTATTTT
15,TRBJ2-6,NA,TRBV5-8,NA,CASSPGFRGANVLTF,TGTGCCAGCAGCCCAGGGTTTCGTGGGGCCAACGTCCTGACTTTC
15,TRBJ1-6,NA,TRBV6-5,TRBD1,CASSYRQGYNSPLHF,TGTGCCAGCAGTTACCGACAGGGCTATAATTCACCCCTCCACTTT
13,TRBJ2-5,NA,TRBV7-4,NA,CASSLPQEETQYF,TGTGCCAGCAGCTTACCCCAGGAGGAGACCCAGTACTTC